This paragraph covers one T cell receptor beta chain sequence. Sequenced by immunoSEQ multiplex PCR; TCRdb stores in-frame clones only, minus some. The sample consists of under 65,000 clones, about 93% of them appearing once. This entry is derived from a study of T cell changes during pregnancy in multiple sclerosis. The clonotype originates from a female donor with multiple sclerosis, enrolled in a pregnancy study. The sample in question was CD4+ T cells from peripheral blood mononuclear cells, obtained in the third trimester of pregnancy.

CDR3 coding DNA: TGTGCCAGCAGATACGCCGGGAGCACTGAAGCTTTCTTT. It yields the protein CASRYAGSTEAFF. The chain links TRBV5-6 to TRBJ1-1; D uncertain. The CDR3 is made up of 13 amino acids. Germline loops: CDR1 SGHDT, CDR2 YYEEEE. V was cut by 5 bases and J by 4 bases, with 12 bases left in between.